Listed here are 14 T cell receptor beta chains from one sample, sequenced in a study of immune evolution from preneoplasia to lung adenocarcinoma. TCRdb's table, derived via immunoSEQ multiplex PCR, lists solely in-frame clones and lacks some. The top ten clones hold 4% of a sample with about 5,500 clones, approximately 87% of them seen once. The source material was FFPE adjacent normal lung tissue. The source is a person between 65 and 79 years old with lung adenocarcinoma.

CDR3 in DNA: TGCAGCGTTAGGAAGGGGTCGAACACTGAAGCTTTCTTT. Translation gives CSVRKGSNTEAFF. The gene calls are TRBV29-1 and TRBJ1-1, with D tentatively TRBD1 (5 bases). Trimming took 5 bases from V and 1 from J, leaving 11 bases between them. CDR1 and CDR2 from the germline V gene are SQVTM and ANQGSEA. The CDR3 is 13 residues long.

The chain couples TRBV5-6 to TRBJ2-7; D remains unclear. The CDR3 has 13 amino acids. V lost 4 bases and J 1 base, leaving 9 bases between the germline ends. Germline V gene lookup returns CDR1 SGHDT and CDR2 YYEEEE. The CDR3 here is CASSGWGSYEQYF. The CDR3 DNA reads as TGTGCCAGCAGCGGGTGGGGTTCCTACGAGCAGTACTTC.

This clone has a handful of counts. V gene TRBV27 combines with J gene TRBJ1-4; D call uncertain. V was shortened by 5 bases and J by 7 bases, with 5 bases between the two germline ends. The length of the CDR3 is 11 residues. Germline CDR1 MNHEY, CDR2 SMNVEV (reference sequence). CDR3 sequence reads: CASSAGEKLFF. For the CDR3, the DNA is TGTGCCAGCAGTGCTGGTGAAAAACTGTTTTTT. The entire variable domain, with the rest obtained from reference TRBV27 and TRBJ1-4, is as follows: EAQVTQNPRYLITVTGKKLTVTCSQNMNHEYMSWYRQDPGLGLRQIYYSMNVEVTDKGDVPEGYKVSRKEKRNFPLILESPSPNQTSLYFCASSAGEKLFFGSGTQLSVL.

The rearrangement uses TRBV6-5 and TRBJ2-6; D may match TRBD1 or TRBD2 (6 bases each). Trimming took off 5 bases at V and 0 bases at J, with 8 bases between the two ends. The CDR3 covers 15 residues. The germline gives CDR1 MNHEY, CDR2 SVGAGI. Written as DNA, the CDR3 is TGTGCCAGCAGTCGGGGGCTCTCTGGGGCCAACGTCCTGACTTTC. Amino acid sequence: CASSRGLSGANVLTF.

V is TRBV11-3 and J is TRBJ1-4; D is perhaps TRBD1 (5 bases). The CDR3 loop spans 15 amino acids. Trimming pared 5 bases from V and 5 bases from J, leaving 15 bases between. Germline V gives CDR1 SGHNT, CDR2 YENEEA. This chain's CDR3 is CASSEGSDANEKLFF. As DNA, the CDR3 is TGTGCCAGCAGCGAGGGGAGTGATGCGAATGAAAAACTGTTTTTT.

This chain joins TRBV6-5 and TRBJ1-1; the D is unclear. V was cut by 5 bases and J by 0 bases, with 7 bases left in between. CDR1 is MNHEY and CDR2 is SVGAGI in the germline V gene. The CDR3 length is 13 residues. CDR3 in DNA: TGTGCCAGCAGTAGAGATTTGAACACTGAAGCTTTCTTT. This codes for CASSRDLNTEAFF.

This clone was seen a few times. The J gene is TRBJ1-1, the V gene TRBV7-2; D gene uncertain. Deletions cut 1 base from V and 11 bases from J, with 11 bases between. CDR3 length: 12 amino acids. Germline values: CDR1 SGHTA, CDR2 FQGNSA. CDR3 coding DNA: TGTGCCAGCAGCTTAGTACCAAGTTCGGCTTTCTTT. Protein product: CASSLVPSSAFF.

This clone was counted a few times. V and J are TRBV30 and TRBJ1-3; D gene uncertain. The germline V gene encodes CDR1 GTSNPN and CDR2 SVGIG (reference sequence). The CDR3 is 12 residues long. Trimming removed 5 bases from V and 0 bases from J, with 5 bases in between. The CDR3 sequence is CAWLFSGNTIYF. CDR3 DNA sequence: TGTGCCTGGTTATTCTCTGGAAACACCATATATTTT.

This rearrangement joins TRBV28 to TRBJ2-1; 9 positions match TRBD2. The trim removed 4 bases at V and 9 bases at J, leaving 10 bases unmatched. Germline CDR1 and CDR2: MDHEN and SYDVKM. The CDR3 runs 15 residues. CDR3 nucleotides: TGTGCCAGCAGTTCCCTAGCGGGGAGTTTCGGTGAGCAGTTCTTC. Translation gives CASSSLAGSFGEQFF.

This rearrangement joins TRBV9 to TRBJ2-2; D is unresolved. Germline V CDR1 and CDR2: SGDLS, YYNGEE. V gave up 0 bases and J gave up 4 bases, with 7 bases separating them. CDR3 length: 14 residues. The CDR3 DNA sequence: TGTGCCAGCAGCGTAGGAGTTCCCACCGGGGAGCTGTTTTTT. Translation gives CASSVGVPTGELFF.

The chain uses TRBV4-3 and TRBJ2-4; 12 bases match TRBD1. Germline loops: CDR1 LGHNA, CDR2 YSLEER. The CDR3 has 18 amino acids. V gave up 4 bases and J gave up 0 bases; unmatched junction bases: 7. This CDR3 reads CASSPGTGGILAKNIQYF. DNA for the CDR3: TGCGCCAGCAGCCCCGGGACAGGGGGCATCCTAGCCAAAAACATTCAGTACTTC.

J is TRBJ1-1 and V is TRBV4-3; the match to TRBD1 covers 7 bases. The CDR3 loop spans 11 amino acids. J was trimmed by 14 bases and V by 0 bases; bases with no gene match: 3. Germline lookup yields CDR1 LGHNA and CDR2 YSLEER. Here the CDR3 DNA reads TGCGCCAGCAGCCAAGACAGGGGGAAGTTCTTT. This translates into CASSQDRGKFF.

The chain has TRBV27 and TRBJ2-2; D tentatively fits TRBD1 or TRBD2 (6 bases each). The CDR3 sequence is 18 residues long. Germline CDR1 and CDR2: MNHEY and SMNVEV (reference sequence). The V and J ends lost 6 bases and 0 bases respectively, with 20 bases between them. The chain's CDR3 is CASRYRWGAGTNTGELFF. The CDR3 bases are TGTGCCAGCAGATATCGCTGGGGGGCGGGGACGAACACCGGGGAGCTGTTTTTT.

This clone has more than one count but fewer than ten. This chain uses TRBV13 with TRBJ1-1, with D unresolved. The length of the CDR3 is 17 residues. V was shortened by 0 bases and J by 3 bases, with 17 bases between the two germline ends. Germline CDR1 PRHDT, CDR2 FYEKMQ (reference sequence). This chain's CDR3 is CASSLGLLGVQYTEAFF. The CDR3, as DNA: TGTGCCAGCAGCTTAGGCCTTTTAGGAGTTCAGTACACTGAAGCTTTCTTT.